The 20 T cell receptor beta chains below come from one sample, sequenced in a study of blood T cells in healthy people across ages. With a J-beta primer mix and a sample-barcoded 5' primer, a second PCR ran about 7 to 12 cycles. TCRdb itself ran the 5' RACE reads through MiXCR, one entry per CDR3 protein. Of 650,000 to 950,000 distinct CDR3 sequences in the sample, 40% to 50% were seen once. The sample was blood. The receptors originated from a man aged 55 to 70 in good health.

This clonotype was detected a few times. This chain connects TRBV20-1 to TRBJ2-3, with unresolved D. The CDR3 totals 11 residues. CDR1 is DFQATT and CDR2 is SNEGSKA in the germline V gene (reference sequence). V was trimmed by 5 bases and J by 4 bases, leaving 7 bases between them. CDR3 sequence reads: CSASLADTQYF. The CDR3 DNA is TGCAGTGCTTCGTTAGCAGATACGCAGTATTTT.

This clonotype was seen a handful of times. This chain uses TRBV7-2 with TRBJ2-5; no reliable D call. Germline loops: CDR1 SGHTA, CDR2 FQGNSA. CDR3 length equals 11 residues. Trimming removed 5 bases at V and 4 bases at J, with 5 bases between. The CDR3, as DNA: TGTGCCAGCAGCAAACGAGAGACCCAGTACTTC. It codes for CASSKRETQYF.

This clonotype was seen a few times. V gene TRBV20-1 combines with J gene TRBJ2-7; tentatively, D is TRBD1 or TRBD2 (5 bases each). The CDR3 contains 13 residues. From germline, CDR1 is DFQATT and CDR2 SNEGSKA (reference sequence). Between the trimmed V and J ends, which lost 3 bases and 0 bases, there was a span of 9 bases. The CDR3 spells CSARRGTSYEQYF. Here the CDR3 DNA reads TGCAGTGCTAGGAGGGGTACCTCCTACGAGCAGTACTTC.

The J gene is TRBJ2-7, the V gene TRBV7-2; D tentatively reads TRBD1 or TRBD2 (6 bases each). Per germline, CDR1 SGHTA and CDR2 FQGNSA. The CDR3 extends over 15 amino acids. V lost 1 base to trimming and J lost 7 bases, with 17 bases between them. The CDR3 DNA reads TGTGCCAGCAGCTTAGTACCACCTGGGGGGCCTGAGCAGTACTTC. It is translated as CASSLVPPGGPEQYF. Combining the CDR3 with reference TRBV7-2 and TRBJ2-7 gives the whole variable domain GAGVSQSPSNKVTEKGKDVELRCDPISGHTALYWYRQSLGQGLEFLIYFQGNSAPDKSGLPSDRFSAERTGGSVSTLTIQRTQQEDSAVYLCASSLVPPGGPEQYFGPGTRLTVT.

The rearrangement joins TRBV2 to TRBJ2-1; D not resolved. The CDR3 is 13 amino acids. V lost 6 bases and J 7 bases, leaving 13 bases between the germline ends. The germline V gene has CDR1 SNHLY and CDR2 FYNNEI. In DNA form, the CDR3 reads TGTGCCAGCAGGGACCAACTATTTAATGAGCAGTTCTTC. Translating it yields CASRDQLFNEQFF.

The chain joins TRBV5-4 to TRBJ1-2; D call uncertain. Germline V lookup: CDR1 SGHNT, CDR2 YYREEE (reference sequence). Between the trimmed V and J ends, which lost 1 base and 10 bases, there was a span of 8 bases. The length of the CDR3 is 11 residues. CDR3 residues: CASSLRTSYTF. CDR3 nucleotides: TGTGCCAGCAGCTTGCGGACTTCCTACACCTTC.

The chain employs TRBV4-3 and TRBJ1-5, with 8 bases aligning to TRBD1. There are 17 residues in the CDR3. Germline V gene lookup returns CDR1 LGHNA and CDR2 YSLEER. Losses at the gene ends were 0 bases for V and 4 bases for J; bases not matched to a gene: 8. CDR3 residues: CASSQDWPDRVNQPQHF. The CDR3 bases are TGCGCCAGCAGCCAAGATTGGCCGGACAGGGTTAATCAGCCCCAGCATTTT.

This clonotype was recorded at least ten times. This chain connects TRBV7-9 to TRBJ1-1; the D is unclear. Germline CDR1 reads SEHNR; CDR2 reads FQNEAQ (reference sequence). The CDR3 loop spans 15 amino acids. V shed 4 bases and J shed 0 bases, with 12 bases lying between them. CDR3 sequence: CASSSPGNVNTEAFF. The DNA of the CDR3 is TGTGCCAGCAGCTCGCCCGGAAATGTGAACACTGAAGCTTTCTTT. Filled out from reference TRBV7-9 and TRBJ1-1, the complete variable domain reads DTGVSQNPRHKITKRGQNVTFRCDPISEHNRLYWYRQTLGQGPEFLTYFQNEAQLEKSRLLSDRFSAERPKGSFSTLEIQRTEQGDSAMYLCASSSPGNVNTEAFFGQGTRLTVV.

This clonotype showed up just once. The chain is built from TRBV2 and TRBJ2-7; TRBD1 matches at 8 bases. J was trimmed by 4 bases and V by 2 bases; bases with no gene match: 13. This CDR3 comprises 17 residues. CDR1 is SNHLY, CDR2 FYNNEI, per germline. The CDR3 region is CASSEMILDRGVYEQYF. The CDR3 DNA is TGTGCCAGCAGTGAAATGATTTTAGACAGGGGAGTTTACGAGCAGTACTTC.

This clonotype occurred a few times. V is TRBV24-1 and J is TRBJ2-1, with TRBD1 matching over 9 bases. From germline, CDR1 is KGHDR and CDR2 SFDVKD. Germline trimming cut 3 bases from V and 0 bases from J; bases unmatched to any gene: 2. There are 16 residues in the CDR3. The CDR3 region is CATSDGTGSSYNEQFF. For the CDR3, the DNA is TGTGCCACCAGTGATGGGACAGGGAGCTCCTACAATGAGCAGTTCTTC.

The chain employs TRBV15 and TRBJ2-3; no definite D call. Deletions cut 1 base from V and 2 bases from J, with 4 bases between. Germline V gene lookup returns CDR1 LNHNV and CDR2 YYDKDF (reference sequence). This CDR3 has 13 amino acids. The CDR3 DNA is TGTGCCACCAGCAGAGGACACACAGATACGCAGTATTTT. It specifies CATSRGHTDTQYF.

The V call is TRBV12-3 or TRBV12-4, the J call TRBJ1-2, with no clear D. Between the trimmed V and J ends, which lost 0 bases and 5 bases, there was a span of 13 bases. This CDR3 spans 15 amino acids. DNA for the CDR3: TGTGCCAGCAGTTTAGCTACCCAAGGTGGATATGGCTACACCTTC. Protein: CASSLATQGGYGYTF.

This rearrangement joins TRBV27 to TRBJ1-2; 9 nucleotides line up with TRBD1. CDR3 length: 17 amino acids. From germline, CDR1 is MNHEY and CDR2 SMNVEV (reference sequence). Germline trimming cut 2 bases from V and 3 bases from J; bases unmatched to any gene: 10. The CDR3 protein is CASSLRGDRARDYGYTF. CDR3 DNA: TGTGCCAGCAGTTTACGGGGGGACAGGGCCAGGGACTATGGCTACACCTTC.

The chain joins TRBV6-1 to TRBJ2-3, with 7 bases identical to TRBD1. V was clipped by 2 bases and J by 1 base; unmatched bases: 9. The CDR3 loop spans 17 amino acids. The germline V gene encodes CDR1 MNHNS and CDR2 SASEGT. CDR3 sequence (DNA): TGTGCCAGCAGTGAACCTACAGGGGTTACTGGCACAGATACGCAGTATTTT. Translating it yields CASSEPTGVTGTDTQYF.

The chain recombines TRBV20-1 with TRBJ2-3; TRBD1 matches 8 bases. The CDR3 has 15 amino acids. The ends lost 4 bases at V and 1 base at J; junction bases unmatched: 7. CDR1 DFQATT and CDR2 SNEGSKA come from the germline V gene (reference sequence). CDR3 region: CSATNDRGGTDTQYF. The CDR3 DNA reads TGCAGTGCTACCAACGACAGGGGAGGCACAGATACGCAGTATTTT.

J is TRBJ2-4 and V is TRBV20-1; TRBD1 matches at 10 bases. This CDR3 is 14 amino acids long. Trimming at V came to 2 bases and at J to 6 bases, leaving 4 bases not matched to a gene. The V gene's germline CDR1 is DFQATT and CDR2 SNEGSKA (reference sequence). The CDR3 bases are TGCAGTGCTAGATTCGGACAGGGGGGAAACATTCAGTACTTC. The encoded protein is CSARFGQGGNIQYF.

This clonotype was observed a few times. The chain recombines TRBV4-1 with TRBJ2-5; no reliable D call. The V end lost 4 bases, the J end lost 5 bases, and 14 bases lay between the germline ends. The CDR3 has 14 residues. Germline CDR1 is MGHRA and CDR2 is YSYEKL. The CDR3 DNA is TGCGCCAGCAGCCCCCAGGTGGGTGGGGAGACCCAGTACTTC. It codes for CASSPQVGGETQYF.

Notes on this clonotype: Its ends do not fully match the called genes, so a read error is possible. The chain carries TRBV3-1 and TRBJ2-7; TRBD2 agrees at 8 bases. CDR1 and CDR2 (germline): LGHDT, YNNKEL (reference sequence). The CDR3 covers 14 residues. The DNA of the CDR3 is TGTGCCAGTAGCCAAGGTAGCGGGGAGGGCGAGCAGTACTTC. It yields the protein CASSQGSGEGEQYF.

This clonotype was recorded once. The rearrangement uses TRBV20-1 and TRBJ2-2, with unresolved D. Between the trimmed V and J ends, which lost 0 bases and 0 bases, there was a span of 14 bases. Germline lookup yields CDR1 DFQATT and CDR2 SNEGSKA (reference sequence). The CDR3 is 17 amino acids. The CDR3 sequence is CSARDRIGGSNTGELFF. The DNA for the CDR3 is TGCAGTGCTAGAGACAGAATCGGTGGATCGAACACCGGGGAGCTGTTTTTT.

In this sample, this clonotype turned up many times. The chain links TRBV7-8 to TRBJ2-3; no definite D call. Germline values: CDR1 SGHVS, CDR2 FQNEAQ. The CDR3 is made up of 12 amino acids. V was shortened by 4 bases and J by 4 bases, with 6 bases between the two germline ends. CDR3 sequence: CASSSTADTQYF. In DNA, the CDR3 is TGTGCCAGCAGCTCCACGGCAGATACGCAGTATTTT.